These 12 T cell receptor beta chains were all obtained from the same sample, sequenced in a study of blood T cell repertoires in COVID-19. This table comes from immunoSEQ multiplex PCR, and its TCRdb copy is limited to in-frame clones, with some not included. The sample lists around 280,000 clones; roughly 87% were seen once. The sequenced sample consisted of PBMCs or T cells enriched from blood (not recorded which). These receptors all come from a woman aged 35 to 49 who had recovered from COVID-19.

This clone was seen a few times. The same CDR3 also results from other DNA sequences found in this sample. The V gene is TRBV7-9, the J gene TRBJ2-7, with D perhaps matching TRBD2 (5 bases). V dropped 6 bases and J dropped 3 bases, with 6 bases sitting between them. The CDR3 contains 11 residues. CDR1 SEHNR and CDR2 FQNEAQ come from the germline V gene (reference sequence). This CDR3 reads CASSRGYEQYF. CDR3 coding DNA: TGTGCCAGCAGTCGGGGCTACGAGCAGTACTTC.

The chain uses TRBV4-1 and TRBJ2-7, with 8 bases identical to TRBD2. Looked up from germline, CDR1 is MGHRA and CDR2 is YSYEKL. CDR3 length: 16 amino acids. V lost 0 bases to trimming and J lost 2 bases; unmatched junction nucleotides: 6. The CDR3 loop reads CASSQDETSGPYEQYF. CDR3 coding DNA: TGCGCCAGCAGCCAAGACGAAACTAGCGGCCCCTACGAGCAGTACTTC.

The V and J genes are TRBV19 and TRBJ2-1; 8 positions agree with TRBD2. Germline CDR1 LNHDA, CDR2 SQIVND (reference sequence). The V segment lost 1 base and the J segment 1 base; nucleotides outside the gene matches: 12. The CDR3 extends over 19 amino acids. CDR3: CASSIAPTSGVGSYNEQFF. The CDR3 DNA sequence: TGTGCCAGTAGTATAGCCCCTACTAGCGGAGTAGGGTCCTACAATGAGCAGTTCTTC. Supplemented by reference TRBV19 and TRBJ2-1, the full variable domain reads DGGITQSPKYLFRKEGQNVTLSCEQNLNHDAMYWYRQDPGQGLRLIYYSQIVNDFQKGDIAEGYSVSREKKESFPLTVTSAQKNPTAFYLCASSIAPTSGVGSYNEQFFGPGTRLTVL.

This chain uses TRBV4-1 with TRBJ2-5; tentative D call: TRBD2 (5 bases). Germline CDR1 is MGHRA and CDR2 is YSYEKL. The CDR3 is 14 amino acids. Trimming took 2 bases from V and 5 from J, leaving 12 bases between them. The CDR3 here is CASSQPEGGETQYF. The DNA for the CDR3 is TGCGCCAGCAGCCAACCCGAAGGCGGGGAGACCCAGTACTTC.

The rearrangement joins TRBV2 to TRBJ2-2; 9 bases are a match to TRBD2. This CDR3 contains 16 residues. Trimming took 6 bases from V and 4 from J; bases not matched to a gene: 9. Germline values: CDR1 SNHLY, CDR2 FYNNEI. The chain's CDR3 is CASRGPSGTFTGELFF. The CDR3 DNA follows: TGTGCCAGCAGAGGGCCTAGCGGGACCTTCACCGGGGAGCTGTTTTTT. The full variable domain, its missing parts supplied by reference TRBV2 and TRBJ2-2, is EPEVTQTPSHQVTQMGQEVILRCVPISNHLYFYWYRQILGQKVEFLVSFYNNEISEKSEIFDDQFSVERPDGSNFTLKIRSTKLEDSAMYFCASRGPSGTFTGELFFGEGSRLTVL.

This clone was seen many times. This chain joins TRBV18 and TRBJ2-3; D might be TRBD1 (5 bases). The CDR3 loop spans 16 amino acids. Trimming took off 2 bases at V and 1 base at J, with 13 bases between the two ends. The germline V gene has CDR1 KGHSH and CDR2 LQKENI. The CDR3 is CASSPAGARGTDTQYF. The CDR3 coding sequence is TGTGCCAGCTCACCAGCTGGGGCAAGGGGCACAGATACGCAGTATTTT. Based on the CDR3 plus reference TRBV18 and TRBJ2-3, the full variable domain is NAGVMQNPRHLVRRRGQEARLRCSPMKGHSHVYWYRQLPEEGLKFMVYLQKENIIDESGMPKERFSAEFPKEGPSILRIQQVVRGDSAAYFCASSPAGARGTDTQYFGPGTRLTVL.

The V gene is TRBV5-5, the J gene TRBJ1-1, with a weak D call TRBD1 (5 bases). The V end lost 7 bases, the J end lost 0 bases, and 16 bases lay between the germline ends. The CDR3 spans 15 residues. Germline V gene lookup returns CDR1 SGHKS and CDR2 YYEKEE (reference sequence). The CDR3 coding sequence is TGTGCCAGCCGGACGGGTGGGGCAATGAACACTGAAGCTTTCTTT. Amino acid sequence: CASRTGGAMNTEAFF.

This clone was seen a few times. The chain is built from TRBV11-2 and TRBJ2-7; TRBD2 might be the D (5 bases). CDR1 SGHAT and CDR2 FQNNGV come from the germline V gene. The ends were cut back, 3 bases at V and 7 bases at J, with 13 bases in the middle. The CDR3 runs 13 residues. This chain's CDR3 is CASSLGSSGEQYF. The CDR3 DNA is TGTGCCAGCAGCTTGGGAAGCTCGGGGGAGCAGTACTTC.

This chain joins TRBV2 and TRBJ2-3; unclear D gene. The CDR3 consists of 13 residues. Per the germline V gene, CDR1 is SNHLY and CDR2 is FYNNEI. Trimming pared 1 base from V and 4 bases from J, leaving 6 bases between. DNA for the CDR3: TGTGCCAGCAGTGAAGGTCAATCAGATACGCAGTATTTT. Translating gives CASSEGQSDTQYF.

The chain couples TRBV19 to TRBJ1-1; no clear D gene. Trimming cost V 5 bases and J 6 bases, with 19 bases left between them. This CDR3 spans 15 amino acids. Germline CDR1 is LNHDA and CDR2 is SQIVND (reference sequence). The CDR3 nucleotides are TGTGCCAGTAGTCGAACTCGACTGTACCTCCCTGAAGCTTTCTTT. It encodes CASSRTRLYLPEAFF.

This chain links TRBV25-1 with TRBJ2-3; TRBD2 matches 12 bases. The V and J ends lost 6 bases and 2 bases, in that order; junction bases with no gene match: 6. CDR3 length: 16 amino acids. Germline V CDR1 and CDR2: MGHDK, SYGVNS. The DNA for the CDR3 is TGTGCCAGCAGCCCCGGACTAGCGGGATCCACAGATACGCAGTATTTT. It codes for CASSPGLAGSTDTQYF.

The CDR3 nucleotides read TGTGCCAGCAGCGTAGGGGCCGGGACTAGCTCCTACGAGCAGTACTTC. It yields the protein CASSVGAGTSSYEQYF. The chain joins TRBV9 to TRBJ2-7; 8 positions match TRBD2. Germline V lookup: CDR1 SGDLS, CDR2 YYNGEE. The CDR3 runs to 16 residues. The trim removed 0 bases at V and 0 bases at J, leaving 5 bases unmatched.